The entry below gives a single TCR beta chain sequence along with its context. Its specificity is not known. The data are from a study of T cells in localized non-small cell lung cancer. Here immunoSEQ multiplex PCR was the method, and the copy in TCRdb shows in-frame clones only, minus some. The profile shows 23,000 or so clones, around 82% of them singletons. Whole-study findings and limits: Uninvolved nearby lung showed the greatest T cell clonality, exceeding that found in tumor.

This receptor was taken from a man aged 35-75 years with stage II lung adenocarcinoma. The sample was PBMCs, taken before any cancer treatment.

The CDR3 DNA reads as TGTGCCAGCAGTTACACAGGGGCCCAGCAGCCCCAGCATTTT. It codes for CASSYTGAQQPQHF. V usage is TRBV6-6 and J usage is TRBJ1-5; 7 bases are shared with TRBD1. V shed 2 bases and J 7 bases; nucleotides not matched to a gene: 5. Germline V CDR1 and CDR2: MNHNY, SVGAGI (reference sequence). The length of the CDR3 is 14 residues.